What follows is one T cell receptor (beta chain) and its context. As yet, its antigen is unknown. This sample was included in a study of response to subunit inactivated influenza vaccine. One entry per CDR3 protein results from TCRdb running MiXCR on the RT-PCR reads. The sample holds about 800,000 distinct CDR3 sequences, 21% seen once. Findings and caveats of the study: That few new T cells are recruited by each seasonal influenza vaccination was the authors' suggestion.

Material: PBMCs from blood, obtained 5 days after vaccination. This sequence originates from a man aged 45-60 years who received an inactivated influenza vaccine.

The CDR3 loop is CASSLRGQGAGDTQYF. The CDR3 DNA reads TGTGCCAGCAGTTTAAGAGGGCAGGGGGCCGGAGATACGCAGTATTTT. The gene calls are TRBV12-3 or TRBV12-4 and TRBJ2-3, with TRBD1 matching over 8 bases. This CDR3 is 16 amino acids long. Losses at the gene ends were 2 bases for V and 5 bases for J; bases not matched to a gene: 9.